Each of the 24 T cell receptor beta chains below was sequenced from the same sample in a study of glioma-infiltrating T cells after dendritic cell vaccination. TCRdb's copy holds only in-frame clones and misses some; the assay was immunoSEQ multiplex PCR. The table lists about 87,000 clones, 80% to 85% of them singletons. The time point denotes: after dendritic cell vaccination, including at tumor progression/relapse. The specimen was blood, collected after dendritic cell vaccination. These receptors all stem from a human donor with glioblastoma.

The chain is built from TRBV27 and TRBJ1-1; tentatively, D is TRBD1 (5 bases). CDR3 size: 13 residues. V lost 6 bases to trimming and J lost 1 base, with 9 bases between them. Germline CDR1 MNHEY, CDR2 SMNVEV (reference sequence). This CDR3 reads CASSSDRNTEAFF. In DNA, the CDR3 is TGTGCCAGCAGCTCTGACAGGAACACTGAAGCTTTCTTT.

This chain joins TRBV10-3 and TRBJ2-7; tentatively, D is TRBD1 (6 bases). V lost 7 bases, J lost 2 bases, and 21 bases lay in between. Per germline, CDR1 ENHRY and CDR2 SYGVKD. The CDR3 has 16 residues. CDR3 DNA: TGTGCCATCATTAGGACAGCCCAACTCTCCACCTACGAGCAGTACTTC. Protein sequence: CAIIRTAQLSTYEQYF.

CDR3 region: CASSVRRSYNEQFF. As DNA, the CDR3 is TGTGCCAGCAGTGTCCGTCGCTCCTACAATGAGCAGTTCTTC. This sequence joins TRBV2 and TRBJ2-1; D ambiguous. The germline V gene has CDR1 SNHLY and CDR2 FYNNEI. The CDR3 sequence is 14 residues long. V lost 4 bases and J 0 bases, leaving 7 bases between the germline ends.

The chain has TRBV9 and TRBJ2-3; 7 bases fit TRBD2. Germline CDR1 SGDLS, CDR2 YYNGEE. The CDR3 covers 16 residues. The V segment lost 0 bases and the J segment 6 bases; nucleotides outside the gene matches: 10. CDR3 sequence (DNA): TGTGCCAGCAGCGTAGGTACGGGAGGTGGTTTGGATACGCAGTATTTT. The encoded protein is CASSVGTGGGLDTQYF.

This clone showed up just once. The CDR3 DNA is TGTGCCTGGAGTGTAAATGTTTACGAGGGAGAAAAACTGTTTTTT. Its protein product is CAWSVNVYEGEKLFF. This chain joins TRBV30 and TRBJ1-4; no definite D call. Germline CDR1 reads GTSNPN; CDR2 reads SVGIG (reference sequence). V was clipped by 0 bases and J by 8 bases, with 16 bases between them. CDR3 length: 15 amino acids.

This sequence joins TRBV19 and TRBJ1-5, with no clear D. The V end was cut by 5 bases, the J end by 0 bases, with 14 bases between. In germline, CDR1 is LNHDA, CDR2 SQIVND (reference sequence). The CDR3 totals 16 residues. The CDR3 sequence is CASSPRELGSNQPQHF. CDR3 sequence (DNA): TGTGCCAGTAGTCCACGGGAGTTGGGTAGCAATCAGCCCCAGCATTTT.

This clone was seen only once. V gene TRBV19 combines with J gene TRBJ1-2, with D possibly matching TRBD1 (6 bases). CDR3 size: 14 residues. V was clipped by 7 bases and J by 8 bases, with 20 bases between them. Germline CDR1 is LNHDA and CDR2 is SQIVND (reference sequence). This CDR3 is CASTPVQGREGYTF. CDR3 bases: TGTGCCAGTACCCCGGTACAGGGAAGGGAAGGCTACACCTTC.

The chain employs TRBV5-6 and TRBJ2-5; TRBD2 agrees at 11 bases. This CDR3 has 16 residues. CDR1 SGHDT and CDR2 YYEEEE come from the germline V gene. V dropped 1 base and J dropped 4; count of bases not matched to a gene: 6. This chain's CDR3 is CASSLSVSGGVETQYF. The CDR3 nucleotides are TGTGCCAGCAGCTTGAGCGTTAGCGGGGGGGTAGAGACCCAGTACTTC.

The chain recombines TRBV10-3 with TRBJ1-1; D is unclear. This CDR3 spans 14 amino acids. V was trimmed by 2 bases and J by 0 bases, leaving 7 bases between them. CDR1 and CDR2 (germline): ENHRY, SYGVKD. The CDR3 bases are TGTGCCATCAGTGAGGCAGAAATGAACACTGAAGCTTTCTTT. Protein sequence: CAISEAEMNTEAFF.

The CDR3 nucleotides read TGTGCCAGCAGCTCCAGCGGAGGGTTCTTCTATGGCTACACCTTC. As protein: CASSSSGGFFYGYTF. J is TRBJ1-2 and V is TRBV5-6; D remains ambiguous. Germline V gene sequence: CDR1 SGHDT, CDR2 YYEEEE. Trimming removed 3 bases at V and 4 bases at J, with 16 bases between. This CDR3 contains 15 residues.

This rearrangement joins TRBV7-3 to TRBJ2-7, with TRBD1 matching 12 bases. Germline V gene sequence: CDR1 SGHTA, CDR2 FQGTGA. Germline trimming cut 0 bases from V and 5 bases from J; bases unmatched to any gene: 2. The CDR3 covers 15 residues. The chain's CDR3 is CASSLTGTGGHEQYF. The CDR3, as DNA: TGTGCCAGCAGCTTAACCGGGACAGGGGGCCACGAGCAGTACTTC.

The rearrangement uses TRBV7-8 and TRBJ1-3; TRBD1 might be the D (5 bases). CDR3 length equals 14 residues. V lost 9 bases and J 0 bases, leaving 12 bases between the germline ends. CDR1 SGHVS and CDR2 FQNEAQ come from the germline V gene. The CDR3 coding sequence is TGTGCCAGTGCGGACAACCCCTCTGGAAACACCATATATTTT. Its translation is CASADNPSGNTIYF. The whole variable domain, filled in from reference TRBV7-8 and TRBJ1-3, reads GAGVSQSPRYKVAKRGQDVALRCDPISGHVSLFWYQQALGQGPEFLTYFQNEAQLDKSGLPSDRFFAERPEGSVSTLKIQRTQQEDSAVYLCASADNPSGNTIYFGEGSWLTVV.

The chain carries TRBV30 and TRBJ1-5, with D uncertain. The CDR3 totals 16 residues. With 2 bases removed from V and 0 bases from J, the gap between germline ends came to 14 bases. Germline-derived CDR1 and CDR2 are GTSNPN and SVGIG (reference sequence). The CDR3 loop reads CAWSTRSYYSNQPQHF. The CDR3 DNA follows: TGTGCCTGGAGTACGAGGTCCTATTATAGCAATCAGCCCCAGCATTTT.

V usage is TRBV4-2 and J usage is TRBJ1-2; the D is unclear. Germline lookup yields CDR1 LGHNA and CDR2 YNFKEQ. V was cut by 1 base and J by 2 bases, with 11 bases left in between. This CDR3 comprises 15 residues. CDR3 sequence reads: CASSQGVGVNYGYTF. The CDR3, as DNA: TGTGCCAGCAGCCAAGGAGTAGGAGTCAACTATGGCTACACCTTC.

The V and J genes are TRBV18 and TRBJ1-1, with D unclear. The germline V gene encodes CDR1 KGHSH and CDR2 LQKENI. The V gene lost 0 bases and the J gene lost 1 base, with 9 bases spanning the gap. The CDR3 sequence is 15 residues long. The CDR3 DNA follows: TGTGCCAGCTCACCACCACCCCCGAGGAACACTGAAGCTTTCTTT. Translating gives CASSPPPPRNTEAFF.

CDR3 in amino acids: CASSLGLADTQYF. In DNA form, the CDR3 reads TGCGCCAGCAGCTTGGGACTAGCGGATACGCAGTATTTT. The chain links TRBV5-1 to TRBJ2-3, with 8 bases that match TRBD2. This CDR3 is 13 amino acids long. Germline CDR1 and CDR2: SGHRS and YFSETQ. Germline trimming cut 0 bases from V and 6 bases from J; bases unmatched to any gene: 0.

This clone was seen more than once but under ten times. V gene TRBV9 combines with J gene TRBJ1-4; possible D gene TRBD1, 5 bases. Germline V lookup: CDR1 SGDLS, CDR2 YYNGEE. The CDR3 runs to 16 residues. Trimming removed 3 bases from V and 1 base from J, with 13 bases in between. The DNA for the CDR3 is TGTGCCAGCAGCGCACTGGTGGGGCAAACTAATGAAAAACTGTTTTTT. Residues: CASSALVGQTNEKLFF.

The gene calls are TRBV7-2 and TRBJ2-7; D may be TRBD1 (6 bases). Germline values: CDR1 SGHTA, CDR2 FQGNSA. The CDR3 has 14 residues. Deletions cut 6 bases from V and 3 bases from J, with 15 bases between. This CDR3 is CASRQVQGNYEQYF. The CDR3, as DNA: TGTGCCAGCAGACAGGTCCAGGGGAACTACGAGCAGTACTTC.

The chain links TRBV4-3 to TRBJ1-2; D uncertain. CDR1 is LGHNA and CDR2 is YSLEER in the germline V gene. This CDR3 contains 14 residues. Trimming removed 4 bases at V and 6 bases at J, with 15 bases between. In nucleotides, the CDR3 is TGCGCCAGCAGCCCAGCGATGGGTACGGATGGCTACACCTTC. Protein: CASSPAMGTDGYTF.

The gene calls are TRBV2 and TRBJ2-1, with TRBD1 identical over 9 bases. The CDR3 runs 13 residues. V trimming: 2 bases; J trimming: 15 bases; junction bases outside the gene matches: 8. From germline, CDR1 is SNHLY and CDR2 FYNNEI. Here the CDR3 reads CASSETGGDLGFF. The CDR3 bases are TGTGCCAGCAGTGAAACAGGGGGCGACCTGGGGTTCTTC. Using reference TRBV2 and TRBJ2-1 for the parts outside the CDR3, the full variable domain is EPEVTQTPSHQVTQMGQEVILRCVPISNHLYFYWYRQILGQKVEFLVSFYNNEISEKSEIFDDQFSVERPDGSNFTLKIRSTKLEDSAMYFCASSETGGDLGFFGPGTRLTVL.

This sequence joins TRBV4-2 and TRBJ1-2; 9 nucleotides line up with TRBD1. V was clipped by 7 bases and J by 6 bases; unmatched bases: 9. Per the germline V gene, CDR1 is LGHNA and CDR2 is YNFKEQ. The CDR3 is 14 residues long. Here the CDR3 DNA reads TGTGCCAGCACCCAGTCAACAGGGGGCGATGGCTACACCTTC. Translated, it gives CASTQSTGGDGYTF.

The chain uses TRBV6-1 and TRBJ1-4, with unresolved D. Germline V CDR1 and CDR2: MNHNS, SASEGT. V was shortened by 1 base and J by 7 bases, with 13 bases between the two germline ends. The length of the CDR3 is 15 residues. CDR3 coding DNA: TGTGCCAGCAGTGAAGGCGGGATGCAAACTGAAAAACTGTTTTTT. It is translated as CASSEGGMQTEKLFF.

This CDR3 is CASSPLAAPYEQYF. The CDR3 DNA is TGTGCCAGCAGCCCATTAGCGGCTCCCTACGAGCAGTACTTC. The V gene is TRBV14, the J gene TRBJ2-7, with D possibly matching TRBD2 (6 bases). The CDR3 has 14 amino acids. Trimming stripped 4 bases from V and 2 bases from J, with 12 bases between. Germline values: CDR1 SGHDN, CDR2 FVKESK.

V usage is TRBV4-3 and J usage is TRBJ2-3, with 8 bases that match TRBD1. The V gene's germline CDR1 is LGHNA and CDR2 YSLEER. This CDR3 contains 15 residues. J was trimmed by 1 base and V by 0 bases; bases with no gene match: 0. This CDR3 reads CASSQETGGTDTQYF. The CDR3 region has the DNA TGCGCCAGCAGCCAAGAGACAGGGGGCACAGATACGCAGTATTTT.